One sample yielded the 9 T cell receptor beta chains listed below, sequenced in a study of blood T cell repertoires in COVID-19. Profiled with immunoSEQ multiplex PCR; TCRdb holds only in-frame clones, not every one. The table lists about 280,000 clones, roughly 80% of them singletons. The sample taken for sequencing was PBMCs or T cells enriched from blood (not recorded which). The receptors come from a man aged 40-49 years who had been exposed to COVID-19.

This chain joins TRBV11-3 and TRBJ2-3, with TRBD2 matching over 14 bases. The V segment lost 3 bases and the J segment 1 base; nucleotides outside the gene matches: 0. CDR1 and CDR2 from the germline V gene are SGHNT and YENEEA. CDR3 length equals 16 residues. For the CDR3, the DNA is TGTGCCAGCAGCTTGGGACTAGCGGGAGGCACAGATACGCAGTATTTT. It is translated as CASSLGLAGGTDTQYF.

J is TRBJ2-5 and V is TRBV30; 11 bases match TRBD2. V shed 0 bases and J 4 bases; nucleotides not matched to a gene: 1. Germline V gene lookup returns CDR1 GTSNPN and CDR2 SVGIG (reference sequence). CDR3 length: 14 residues. CDR3 in amino acids: CAWSVTSGRETQYF. The CDR3 DNA reads as TGTGCCTGGAGTGTAACTAGCGGGAGAGAGACCCAGTACTTC.

The rearrangement uses TRBV18 and TRBJ1-5; TRBD1 agrees at 9 bases. The germline V gene encodes CDR1 KGHSH and CDR2 LQKENI. The CDR3 is 15 residues long. V lost 5 bases to trimming and J lost 3 bases; unmatched junction nucleotides: 5. The CDR3 reads CASSGDRDLNQPQHF. In nucleotides, the CDR3 is TGTGCCAGCTCAGGGGACAGGGACCTCAATCAGCCCCAGCATTTT.

There are a few counts of this clone. The rearrangement uses TRBV2 and TRBJ1-5, with a tentative D call TRBD1 (5 bases). The CDR3 runs 14 residues. V was shortened by 3 bases and J by 7 bases, with 13 bases between the two germline ends. Germline V gene sequence: CDR1 SNHLY, CDR2 FYNNEI. CDR3 amino acids: CASSDLGSGQPQHF. The CDR3 DNA reads as TGTGCCAGCAGTGATTTAGGGTCAGGGCAGCCCCAGCATTTT.

This sequence joins TRBV16 and TRBJ1-2, with 9 positions matching TRBD1. Germline-derived CDR1 and CDR2 are KGHSY and FQNENV. The ends lost 6 bases at V and 2 bases at J; junction bases unmatched: 7. The CDR3 has 15 residues. CDR3 coding DNA: TGTGCCAGCAGTCCACGAGGACAGGGGAACTATGGCTACACCTTC. It is translated as CASSPRGQGNYGYTF.

DNA for the CDR3: TGTGCCAGTAGCAATTTTGGGACAGGGGACTATGGCTACACCTTC. It is translated as CASSNFGTGDYGYTF. The chain combines TRBV19 with TRBJ1-2, with TRBD1 matching 10 bases. The CDR3 sequence is 15 residues long. Germline V CDR1 and CDR2: LNHDA, SQIVND (reference sequence). The V gene end was trimmed by 6 bases and the J gene end by 3 bases; junction bases not matched to a gene: 7. Full variable domain (outside the CDR3, taken from reference TRBV19 and TRBJ1-2): DGGITQSPKYLFRKEGQNVTLSCEQNLNHDAMYWYRQDPGQGLRLIYYSQIVNDFQKGDIAEGYSVSREKKESFPLTVTSAQKNPTAFYLCASSNFGTGDYGYTFGSGTRLTVV.

The chain is built from TRBV5-1 and TRBJ2-3, with 16 nucleotides matching TRBD2. The CDR3 sequence is 17 residues long. The J segment lost 4 bases and the V segment lost 4 bases, leaving 6 bases of the junction unmatched. Germline V lookup: CDR1 SGHRS, CDR2 YFSETQ. The CDR3 is CASSPGTSGRAADTQYF. CDR3 nucleotide sequence: TGCGCCAGCAGCCCCGGGACTAGCGGGAGGGCTGCAGATACGCAGTATTTT.

A few counts support this clone. This chain connects TRBV5-1 to TRBJ2-5; TRBD1 matches at 7 bases. The CDR3 contains 15 residues. The germline CDR1 and CDR2 sequences are SGHRS and YFSETQ. The J segment lost 2 bases and the V segment lost 4 bases, leaving 8 bases of the junction unmatched. The CDR3 is CASSPGRGKQETQYF. The DNA for the CDR3 is TGCGCCAGCAGCCCGGGCAGGGGGAAACAAGAGACCCAGTACTTC. The whole variable domain, remainder taken from reference TRBV5-1 and TRBJ2-5, is KAGVTQTPRYLIKTRGQQVTLSCSPISGHRSVSWYQQTPGQGLQFLFEYFSETQRNKGNFPGRFSGRQFSNSRSEMNVSTLELGDSALYLCASSPGRGKQETQYFGPGTRLLVL.

This chain uses TRBV27 with TRBJ2-7; the match to TRBD1 covers 7 bases. The junction had 4 bases not matched to a gene; V was cut back by 2 bases and J by 3 bases. The CDR3 loop spans 14 amino acids. CDR1 is MNHEY and CDR2 is SMNVEV in the germline V gene (reference sequence). CDR3 residues: CASSLKTGDYEQYF. The DNA of the CDR3 is TGTGCCAGCAGTTTAAAAACAGGGGACTACGAGCAGTACTTC.